This TCR beta chain originates from a study of neurological immune-mediated disorders. The study, taken as a whole, reports: Whereas HTLV-1-associated myelopathy showed the most TCR clonal expansion, multiple sclerosis showed the least, with levels below those of healthy controls.

The cDNA came from 5'RACE, which used 10-nucleotide random UMIs. TCRdb reanalysed the 5' RACE reads using MiXCR and keeps one entry per CDR3 protein. This sample has roughly 80,000 distinct CDR3 sequences, with roughly 10% found just once. Unsorted libraries were generated from 2 million PBMCs held at -80 degrees C. CDR1 and CDR2 from the germline V gene are ENHRY and SYGVKD. This CDR3 is 15 amino acids long. Between the trimmed V and J ends, which lost 6 bases and 6 bases, there was a span of 18 bases. This clonotype was detected ten times or more. Its antigen is as yet unknown. The TCR was taken from a man aged 45-65 years in good health. This chain links TRBV10-3 with TRBJ1-5; a possible D gene is TRBD1 (5 bases). The sequenced material came from PBMCs. The CDR3 DNA reads TGTGCCATCAGAGAATCCCAGGGCGTAAGTCAGCCCCAGCATTTT. Amino acids: CAIRESQGVSQPQHF.